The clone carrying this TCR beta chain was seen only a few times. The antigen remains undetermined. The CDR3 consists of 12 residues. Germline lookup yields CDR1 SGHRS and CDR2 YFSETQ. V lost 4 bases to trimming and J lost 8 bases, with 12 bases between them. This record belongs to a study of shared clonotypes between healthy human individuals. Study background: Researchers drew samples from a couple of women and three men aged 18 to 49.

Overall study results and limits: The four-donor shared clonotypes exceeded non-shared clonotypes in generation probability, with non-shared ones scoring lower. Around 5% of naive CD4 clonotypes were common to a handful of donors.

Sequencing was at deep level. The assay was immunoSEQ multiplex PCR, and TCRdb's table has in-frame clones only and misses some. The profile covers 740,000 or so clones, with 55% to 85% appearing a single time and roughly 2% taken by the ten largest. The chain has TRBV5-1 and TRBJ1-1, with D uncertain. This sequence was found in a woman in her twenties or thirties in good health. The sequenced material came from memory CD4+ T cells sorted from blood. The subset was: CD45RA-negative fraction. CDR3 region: CASSLTGPEAFF. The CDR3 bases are TGCGCCAGCAGCCTAACCGGGCCCGAAGCTTTCTTT.